These T cell receptor beta chains were read from a single sample in a study of blood T cell repertoires in COVID-19. Sequencing used immunoSEQ multiplex PCR; TCRdb keeps in-frame clones, though not all of them. The top ten clones hold around 2.1% of a sample with roughly 290,000 clones, approximately 84% of them seen once. The sequencing input was peripheral blood. The receptors stem from a woman in her 30s who had recovered from COVID-19. Both conserved end residues are part of each CDR3. A D gene is named only where the DNA matches it firmly. Clone size appears in some rows only: once, few, many, or a class for an expanded clone.

-,17,-,TRBV7-9,TRBJ1-1,CASSFMPPTGLNTEAFF,TGTGCCAGCAGCTTTATGCCTCCAACAGGGCTGAACACTGAAGCTTTCTTT
-,14,-,TRBV30,TRBJ2-1,CAWQHSGYYNEQFF,TGTGCCTGGCAACATAGCGGATACTACAATGAGCAGTTCTTC
-,16,-,TRBV5-6,TRBJ1-6,CASSLTPAGLNSPLHF,TGTGCCAGCAGCTTGACCCCGGCAGGGTTGAATTCACCCCTCCACTTT
-,15,TRBD1,TRBV11-1,TRBJ2-7,CASSTTHRDRGVQYF,TGTGCCAGCAGCACGACGCACCGGGACAGGGGAGTGCAGTACTTC
once,14,-,TRBV27,TRBJ1-5,CASSLVQGDQPQHF,TGTGCCAGCAGTTTAGTTCAGGGCGATCAGCCCCAGCATTTT
-,16,-,TRBV5-1,TRBJ1-5,CASSLGLPGGNQPQHF,TGCGCCAGCAGCTTGGGACTACCAGGGGGCAATCAGCCCCAGCATTTT
-,14,TRBD2,TRBV6-5,TRBJ2-1,CASSRSGDHNEQFF,TGTGCCAGCAGCCGTAGCGGGGACCACAATGAGCAGTTCTTC
-,15,-,TRBV7-9,TRBJ1-2,CASSRDRRPLLGYTF,TGTGCCAGCAGCCGCGACAGGAGGCCACTATTGGGCTACACCTTC
-,16,TRBD1,TRBV28,TRBJ2-1,CASSSQVGQEYNEQFF,TGTGCCAGCAGTTCCCAGGTGGGACAGGAATACAATGAGCAGTTCTTC
few,14,-,TRBV6-5,TRBJ2-5,CASSYSRRGETQYF,TGTGCCAGCAGTTACTCCAGGCGAGGGGAGACCCAGTACTTC
-,14,TRBD1,TRBV2,TRBJ1-5,CASSELTGDQPQHF,TGTGCCAGCAGTGAACTGACAGGGGATCAGCCCCAGCATTTT
-,16,-,TRBV9,TRBJ2-3,CASSVGALYSTDTQYF,TGTGCCAGCAGCGTAGGGGCACTCTATAGCACAGATACGCAGTATTTT
-,14,TRBD1,TRBV7-9,TRBJ1-4,CASSTGTGGEKLFF,TGTGCCAGCAGCACCGGGACAGGAGGTGAAAAACTGTTTTTT
-,15,-,TRBV6-5,TRBJ2-1,CASSYSQLPRFEQFF,TGTGCCAGCAGTTACTCACAACTGCCGAGGTTTGAGCAGTTCTTC
-,14,TRBD1,TRBV19,TRBJ1-6,CASSYQGEGSPLHF,TGTGCCAGTAGTTACCAGGGGGAAGGATCACCCCTCCACTTT
-,14,-,TRBV6-5,TRBJ2-5,CASRTGGAQETQYF,TGTGCCAGCAGAACGGGCGGGGCCCAAGAGACCCAGTACTTC
once,15,-,TRBV2,TRBJ2-1,CASSVGWSSYNEQFF,TGTGCCAGCAGTGTTGGGTGGAGCTCCTACAATGAGCAGTTCTTC
-,15,-,TRBV7-3,TRBJ2-2,CASSLTSGSTGELFF,TGTGCCAGCAGCTTAACTAGCGGAAGCACCGGGGAGCTGTTTTTT
-,14,TRBD2,TRBV6-2/TRBV6-3,TRBJ2-3,CASSYSGRADTQYF,TGTGCCAGCAGTTATAGCGGGAGGGCAGATACGCAGTATTTT
-,17,TRBD2,TRBV4-2,TRBJ2-5,CASSQEISGGNLETQYF,TGTGCCAGCAGCCAAGAGATTAGCGGGGGGAACCTGGAGACCCAGTACTTC
-,14,-,TRBV7-9,TRBJ1-6,CASTGGLGDSPLHF,TGTGCCAGCACCGGGGGGTTGGGAGATTCACCCCTCCACTTT
-,12,TRBD2,TRBV25-1,TRBJ2-7,CASGSGGYEQYF,TGTGCCAGCGGCAGCGGGGGGTATGAGCAGTACTTC